This T cell receptor beta chain comes out of a study of shared clonotypes between healthy human individuals (dated by TCRdb to about 2020). For context, the study as a whole: The cohort included three men and two women between 18 and 49 years of age. For each donor, CD4 naive and CD4 memory were each run on three plates, CD8 naive on two plates, and CD8 memory on one plate. Per donor, leukapheresis produced somewhere between about 0.94 and 9 billion PBMCs. To estimate repertoire size and how much clonotypes are shared between individuals, the study performed deep sequencing of blood TCR repertoires from a handful of healthy adults. To increase sequencing depth and limit assay-specific biases, TCR repertoire library preparation and sequencing were carried out by different laboratories using diverse techniques. The investigation overall reported the following: Compared with non-shared clonotypes, the clonotypes found in all four sorted-subset donors had higher generation probabilities. Because the study included only a small number of donors, the genetic and exposure-history diversity represented was limited. Naive subsets generally had larger estimated clonotype richness than memory subsets did. Rarefaction of sorted-subset datasets indicated incomplete sequencing despite the large sequencing depth. Based on pairwise subsampling, the degree of clonotype sharing among donors was expected to be affected by sequencing depth. Across a handful of donors, around 5% of naive CD4, roughly 3.3% of naive CD8, under 2.5% of memory CD4, and roughly 0.41% of memory CD8 clonotypes were shared. Only blood was sampled, and tissue TCR repertoires likely differ from those in blood.

CD8 naive samples consisted of CD45RO-negative cells that were positively selected for CCR7, yielding a CD45RA+CCR7+ population without TemRA cells. The donors were healthy, HIV-negative adults with no recently reported acute infections or vaccinations. Every donor was a Caucasian adult residing in Nashville, Tennessee, USA. Blood was obtained by leukapheresis, after which PBMCs were separated by Ficoll-Histopaque density gradient centrifugation and cryopreserved in liquid nitrogen vapor phase. Purity and quantity of every magnetically sorted T cell population were checked by analytical flow cytometry. Genomic DNA was isolated from every sorted fraction and measured by UV absorbance on a Nanodrop 2000c. Using the deep immunoSEQ assay, multiplex PCR amplified TCR CDR3 regions from genomic DNA. For each cell subset, the extracted genomic DNA was distributed evenly across all wells of several immunoSEQ 96-well plates, and each plate served as one replicate. For sorted subsets, each replicate PCR was loaded with 150 to 250 ng genomic DNA, equivalent to 30,000 or so T cell genomes. Purified libraries were measured with a Qubit 3.0 fluorometer, size-checked on a Bioanalyzer 2100, and measured again with the KAPA Library Quantification kit. Every immunoSEQ 96-well plate was sequenced on a dedicated single-read 150-cycle Illumina NextSeq 550 flow cell. As for how the authors treated the data: The immunoSEQ output contained only junctional sequences without quality scores, so filtering could not match that applied to full-length reads. To assign V/J genes and CDR3, sequences were annotated against IMGT germline references using PyIR, a Python wrapper for IgBLAST v1.9. Reads with weak V/J assignments (E-value above 1e-6), missing CDR3, stop codons, out-of-frame junctions, or ambiguous translated residues were removed. V3J clonotypes were defined as sequences sharing the same inferred V gene, J gene, and CDR3 amino acid sequence. To compute the percentage overlap between repertoires, the number of shared unique clonotypes was divided by the size of the smaller repertoire. RTK rarefaction, the Chao1 estimator, and Recon v2.1 estimates of unobserved clonotypes were used to assess repertoire richness. For all TCRbeta clonotypes obtained by the gDNA method from a handful of donors, generation probabilities were computed with OLGA. TCRdb mirrors the immuneACCESS table, restricted to in-frame sequences. Some clones are absent from its copies; in checked studies, under half trace to an unresolved V gene, and the reason for the others is unknown. D and trimming were read from the DNA, whereas the V and J calls and clone size are those reported in that table. For this sample the table gives about 2.1 million clones, of which roughly 93% were detected only once. The biggest ten clones account for around 1.7% of the sample.

On this clone itself: What this receptor recognizes is not known. No clone much larger than this one lies a single base away; base qualities are absent.

CDR1 is given as LNHDA and CDR2 as SQIVND, both from the germline V gene (reference sequence). Deletion took 5 bases off V and 0 bases off J, with a span of 17 bases between the germline ends. Spanning cysteine to phenylalanine, the CDR3 consists of 17 amino acids. Only the CDR3 DNA is retained, 51 bases long and in frame from the first base. This clonotype was sampled from a young man in good health. Some clones in this sample may be carry-over from other donors' samples. The rearranged chain carries TRBV19 and TRBJ2-1; TRBD1 could be the D gene, as 5 bases match. Sequencing used naive CD8+ T cells from PBMCs. Interpreted using the paper, the cell subset or site label stands for: CD45RA+CCR7+. The CDR3: CASSFPRADSSYNEQFF. The base sequence is TGTGCCAGTAGTTTCCCCAGGGCGGATAGCTCCTACAATGAGCAGTTCTTC.